Following are 15 T cell receptor beta chains from one sample sequenced in a study of vaccination and CD4 T cells after COVID-19. The time point here: late sampling 161 to 241 days after vaccination in three convalescent patients. Noted treatment: roughly 11-day PBMC culture with coronavirus spike peptide pools or control peptides (ViraFEST assay). Cultured CD4+ T-cell DNA underwent Oncomine TCR Beta short-read sequencing. TCRdb reprocessed the PCR reads with MiXCR, giving one entry per CDR3 protein. Of around 20,000 distinct CDR3 sequences detected, less than 45% appear once; the ten largest clones hold less than 35%. For these receptors, no antigen is known. The sample was CD4+ T cells from blood, cultured in vitro, taken about 7 months after SARS-CoV-2 vaccination. These receptors came from a human donor who had recovered from COVID-19.

This clonotype was seen just once. The chain combines TRBV7-3 with TRBJ2-1; 7 positions agree with TRBD1. The germline CDR1 and CDR2 sequences are SGHTA and FQGTGA. The length of the CDR3 is 13 residues. Trimming cost V 5 bases and J 8 bases; bases outside gene matches: 6. CDR3 in amino acids: CASSGGQSDEQFF. CDR3 sequence (DNA): TGTGCCAGCAGCGGGGGACAGTCGGATGAGCAGTTCTTC.

The gene calls are TRBV28 and TRBJ2-7, with D possibly TRBD1 on 6 matching bases. V was cut by 8 bases and J by 5 bases, with 16 bases left in between. Germline assignment: CDR1 MDHEN and CDR2 SYDVKM. This CDR3 is 13 amino acids long. The CDR3 loop reads CASLDSVVDEQYF. The CDR3 nucleotides are TGTGCCAGCCTGGACAGCGTCGTAGACGAGCAGTACTTC.

The chain carries TRBV20-1 and TRBJ2-5, with 8 bases lining up with TRBD2. The CDR3 consists of 16 residues. Germline V gives CDR1 DFQATT, CDR2 SNEGSKA (reference sequence). Losses at the gene ends were 5 bases for V and 2 bases for J; bases not matched to a gene: 13. As DNA, the CDR3 is TGCAGTGCTCCCCCTCGGGGAGCGGGGGAGCAAGAGACCCAGTACTTC. This sequence encodes CSAPPRGAGEQETQYF.

This clonotype was counted a single time. The rearrangement joins TRBV6-1 to TRBJ2-3, with TRBD2 matching 8 bases. J gave up 12 bases and V 7 bases, and 33 bases lay outside the gene matches. Per germline, CDR1 MNHNS and CDR2 SASEGT. CDR3 length equals 20 residues. The CDR3 nucleotides are TGTGCCAGCAATCCATTAGGGCCAGCAGTAAGCGGGAGCCAGAAGGGAAGACAGTATTTT. This codes for CASNPLGPAVSGSQKGRQYF.

The genes are TRBV2 and TRBJ2-3, with no clear D. Germline V gives CDR1 SNHLY, CDR2 FYNNEI. CDR3 size: 12 residues. V lost 5 bases and J lost 0, with 3 bases in between. DNA of the CDR3: TGTGCCAGCAGTATTAGCACAGATACGCAGTATTTT. Its translation: CASSISTDTQYF.

This clonotype was counted a few times. This sequence joins TRBV20-1 and TRBJ1-6; D is unresolved. The CDR3 runs 12 residues. The V and J ends lost 3 bases and 8 bases respectively, with 8 bases between them. Per the germline V gene, CDR1 is DFQATT and CDR2 is SNEGSKA (reference sequence). The CDR3 protein is CSASSSDSPLHF. The CDR3 nucleotides read TGCAGTGCTAGCTCGAGTGATTCACCCCTCCACTTT.

This clonotype came up a few times. The chain uses TRBV7-2 and TRBJ1-2; D might be TRBD1 (6 bases). The CDR3 has 13 amino acids. Trimming stripped 6 bases from V and 10 bases from J, with 18 bases between. From germline, CDR1 is SGHTA and CDR2 FQGNSA. CDR3 region: CASRQNSGHYYTF. The CDR3 nucleotides read TGTGCCAGCAGGCAAAATTCGGGACACTACTACACCTTC.

This clonotype appeared a few times. The V gene is TRBV6-1, the J gene TRBJ2-6; D possibly corresponds to TRBD1 (5 bases). The V end was cut by 5 bases, the J end by 2 bases, with 7 bases between. The CDR3 has 14 amino acids. Per the germline V gene, CDR1 is MNHNS and CDR2 is SASEGT. The CDR3 is CASSPGTGANVLTF. As DNA, the CDR3 is TGTGCCAGCAGTCCAGGGACTGGGGCCAACGTCCTGACTTTC.

The gene calls are TRBV20-1 and TRBJ2-2; TRBD2 matches 10 bases. With 0 bases clipped from V and 0 bases from J, the junction kept 16 bases outside the gene matches. The CDR3 covers 21 residues. CDR1 DFQATT and CDR2 SNEGSKA come from the germline V gene (reference sequence). The CDR3 DNA reads as TGCAGTGCTAGAGATCTCCTTTTGGCTAGCGGGGGCCTATCGAACACCGGGGAGCTGTTTTTT. The encoded protein is CSARDLLLASGGLSNTGELFF.

A few counts support this clonotype. The V call is TRBV20-1, the J call TRBJ2-7; D remains unclear. V dropped 0 bases and J dropped 7 bases, with 16 bases sitting between them. This CDR3 has 14 residues. The germline CDR1 and CDR2 sequences are DFQATT and SNEGSKA (reference sequence). The CDR3 DNA follows: TGCAGTGCTAGAGATCGTTTGCAGCCGTGGGAGCAGTACTTC. It specifies CSARDRLQPWEQYF.

The V gene is TRBV24-1, the J gene TRBJ2-3; D may match TRBD1 or TRBD2 (5 bases each). Deletions cut 8 bases from V and 2 bases from J, with 10 bases between. Looked up from germline, CDR1 is KGHDR and CDR2 is SFDVKD. The length of the CDR3 is 13 residues. CDR3 in amino acids: CATKGPFTDTQYF. The CDR3 DNA reads as TGTGCCACCAAGGGACCCTTCACAGATACGCAGTATTTT.

In its sample, this clonotype ranks as medium-sized (0.01 to 0.1%). The CDR3 is CSAWGGATGLEQFF. The CDR3 DNA reads as TGCAGTGCCTGGGGGGGGGCCACAGGGTTAGAGCAGTTCTTC. The V and J genes are TRBV20-1 and TRBJ2-1; tentative D call: TRBD2 (7 bases). V lost 6 bases, J lost 10 bases, and 22 bases lay in between. CDR1 is DFQATT, CDR2 SNEGSKA, per germline (reference sequence). This CDR3 is built from 14 residues.

The CDR3 here is CASSYIAATGELFF. The DNA for the CDR3 is TGTGCCAGCAGTTACATAGCGGCCACCGGGGAGCTGTTTTTT. The chain has TRBV6-2 or TRBV6-3 and TRBJ2-2, with D perhaps matching TRBD2 (6 bases). The V end was cut by 2 bases, the J end by 4 bases, with 8 bases between. From germline, CDR1 is MNHEY and CDR2 SVGEGT. The CDR3 sequence is 14 residues long.

The chain has TRBV15 and TRBJ1-1, with 9 bases that match TRBD1. The CDR3 extends over 15 amino acids. Per germline, CDR1 LNHNV and CDR2 YYDKDF (reference sequence). Unmatched junction bases numbered 9, after V lost 5 bases and J lost 5 bases. CDR3 region: CATSAGTGYRTEAFF. In DNA form, the CDR3 reads TGTGCCACCAGCGCCGGGACAGGGTATAGAACTGAAGCTTTCTTT.

The rearrangement uses TRBV7-2 and TRBJ2-2, with TRBD2 identical over 8 bases. The CDR3 covers 16 residues. Germline V gene lookup returns CDR1 SGHTA and CDR2 FQGNSA. The V and J ends lost 5 bases and 6 bases, in that order; junction bases with no gene match: 11. CDR3 sequence reads: CASSPASWRGAGELFF. The CDR3 DNA follows: TGTGCCAGCAGCCCCGCCTCTTGGCGGGGGGCCGGGGAGCTGTTTTTT.